The present TCR beta chain was sequenced within a study of CXCR3-negative and CXCR3-positive naive CD8 T cells. About the research overall: The study obtained 130 million to 150 million TRB reads, about 1.5 +/- 0.3 million per library.

The CDR3 totals 14 residues. Looked up from germline, CDR1 is SEHNR and CDR2 is FQNEAQ (reference sequence). It was by 5' RACE with UMI labels that the TRB cDNA libraries were prepared. With the 5' RACE reads reprocessed, TCRdb shows one record per CDR3 protein and no DNA. In all, the sample yields around 50,000 distinct CDR3 sequences. Points on this clonotype: Antigen specificity is unknown.

Regarding the study as a whole: Memory, not naive, CXCR3-negative and CXCR3-positive cells differed in TRBV-TRBJ usage.

The sequence derives from a human donor in good health. Some clones in this sample may be carry-over from other donors' samples. Sequenced: naive CXCR3- CD8+ T cells from blood. Subset denoted: CD45RO-CCR7+CD27+CD95- naive CD8+ T cells lacking CXCR3 (TNR3-). The chain carries TRBV7-9 and TRBJ2-5; there is no DNA to check the TCRdb D call of TRBD2. CDR3: CASSVGGAKETQYF.